The 18 T cell receptor beta chains below come from one sample, sequenced in a study of T-cell memory formation after mild COVID-19. In TCRdb, the 5' RACE reads were re-called with MiXCR into one record per CDR3 protein. The sample consists of 150,000 to 200,000 distinct CDR3 sequences, around a tenth of them appearing once. Sequencing was performed on PBMCs or a T cell subset sorted from them (not recorded which). Receptors were obtained from a man between 18 and 29 years old who had mild COVID-19 (a few samples of this study predate the infection). Cell type and time point are not known.

J is TRBJ2-5 and V is TRBV7-2, with D perhaps TRBD1 (5 bases). The V end was cut by 5 bases, the J end by 5 bases, with 18 bases between. This CDR3 is 15 amino acids long. Per germline, CDR1 SGHTA and CDR2 FQGNSA. The CDR3 loop is CASSQGLTVGETQYF. The CDR3, as DNA: TGTGCCAGCAGCCAGGGTCTCACTGTCGGGGAGACCCAGTACTTC.

This clonotype has a count of ten or more. V is TRBV7-3 and J is TRBJ2-5, with D perhaps assigned TRBD1 or TRBD2 (5 bases each). CDR1 and CDR2 (germline): SGHTA, FQGTGA. The CDR3 sequence is 13 residues long. V was shortened by 8 bases and J by 0 bases, with 10 bases between the two germline ends. CDR3 protein: CASGAGDQETQYF. For the CDR3, the DNA is TGTGCCAGCGGGGCCGGGGACCAAGAGACCCAGTACTTC.

This clonotype was detected many times. The chain joins TRBV20-1 to TRBJ2-7, with 9 nucleotides matching TRBD2. CDR1 and CDR2 (germline): DFQATT, SNEGSKA (reference sequence). J was trimmed by 4 bases and V by 2 bases; bases with no gene match: 6. This CDR3 is built from 14 residues. The CDR3 coding sequence is TGCAGTGCTAGATGGGTAGCGGGGGCTTACGAGCAGTACTTC. Protein sequence: CSARWVAGAYEQYF.

A note on this clonotype: The DNA is left out, because the CDR3 cannot be placed on it with certainty; the CDR3 is given as TCRdb lists it. The V gene is TRBV12-3 or TRBV12-4, the J gene TRBJ2-2. The CDR3 is 15 amino acids long, termini counted. The CDR3 is CASSSSTRLGGELFF.

CDR3 region: CASSTANTGELFF. The DNA of the CDR3 is TGTGCCAGCAGCACTGCGAACACCGGGGAGCTGTTTTTT. The chain has TRBV7-2 and TRBJ2-2, with no clear D. The V end lost 5 bases, the J end lost 0 bases, and 4 bases lay between the germline ends. The CDR3 contains 13 residues. Germline V lookup: CDR1 SGHTA, CDR2 FQGNSA. Supplemented by reference TRBV7-2 and TRBJ2-2, the full variable domain reads GAGVSQSPSNKVTEKGKDVELRCDPISGHTALYWYRQSLGQGLEFLIYFQGNSAPDKSGLPSDRFSAERTGGSVSTLTIQRTQQEDSAVYLCASSTANTGELFFGEGSRLTVL.

V and J are TRBV11-2 and TRBJ2-5, with D possibly TRBD1 on 5 matching bases. V was clipped by 2 bases and J by 5 bases, with 12 bases between them. Germline values: CDR1 SGHAT, CDR2 FQNNGV. There are 14 residues in the CDR3. CDR3 in DNA: TGTGCCAGCAGCTTACTTACAGGCTGGGAGACCCAGTACTTC. Translating it yields CASSLLTGWETQYF.

This clonotype occurred a few times. The chain recombines TRBV7-3 with TRBJ1-1; no firm D call. CDR1 is SGHTA and CDR2 is FQGTGA in the germline V gene. CDR3 length: 14 residues. Between the trimmed V and J ends, which lost 4 bases and 10 bases, there was a span of 19 bases. The DNA of the CDR3 is TGTGCCAGCAGCTCCCGGACGATATCACCCCGAGCTTTCTTT. This gives the protein CASSSRTISPRAFF.

J is TRBJ2-1 and V is TRBV19; 9 nucleotides match TRBD2. V shed 7 bases and J 7 bases; nucleotides not matched to a gene: 14. CDR3 length: 16 residues. Per germline, CDR1 LNHDA and CDR2 SQIVND (reference sequence). The CDR3 DNA follows: TGTGCCAGTACCCTCTGGGCGGGGGGGCCCTTTAATGAGCAGTTCTTC. This gives the protein CASTLWAGGPFNEQFF.

This clonotype has a handful of counts. This chain links TRBV7-3 with TRBJ2-3; TRBD2 might be the D (5 bases). This CDR3 has 16 residues. V gave up 5 bases and J gave up 0 bases, with 15 bases separating them. CDR1 is SGHTA, CDR2 FQGTGA, per germline. CDR3 sequence reads: CASSHHLAASTDTQYF. CDR3 DNA sequence: TGTGCCAGCAGCCATCACCTAGCAGCTAGCACAGATACGCAGTATTTT.

J is TRBJ2-3 and V is TRBV6-6, with TRBD1 identical over 8 bases. Germline values: CDR1 MNHNY, CDR2 SVGAGI (reference sequence). J lost 0 bases, V lost 6 bases, and 8 bases had no gene match. There are 16 residues in the CDR3. The CDR3 spells CASSPNRGWSTDTQYF. As DNA, the CDR3 is TGTGCCAGCAGCCCAAACAGGGGGTGGAGCACAGATACGCAGTATTTT.

This rearrangement joins TRBV2 to TRBJ2-5; D is uncertain. Germline-derived CDR1 and CDR2 are SNHLY and FYNNEI. The V gene lost 6 bases and the J gene lost 2 bases, with 7 bases spanning the gap. There are 12 residues in the CDR3. This chain's CDR3 is CASRDRQETQYF. CDR3 DNA: TGTGCCAGCAGAGACCGTCAAGAGACCCAGTACTTC.

There are a few counts of this clonotype. The chain uses TRBV18 and TRBJ1-5; 9 nucleotides match TRBD1. CDR1 is KGHSH, CDR2 LQKENI, per germline. V lost 4 bases to trimming and J lost 1 base; unmatched junction nucleotides: 5. This CDR3 region has 16 residues. This chain's CDR3 is CASSRDRASSNQPQHF. The CDR3 nucleotides read TGTGCCAGCTCACGGGACAGGGCCTCAAGCAATCAGCCCCAGCATTTT.

This clonotype has more than one count but fewer than ten. The genes are TRBV12-3 or TRBV12-4 and TRBJ2-3; 10 nucleotides match TRBD2. V trimming: 0 bases; J trimming: 3 bases; junction bases outside the gene matches: 3. This CDR3 is built from 16 residues. The CDR3 region is CASSLAVAGGTDTQYF. CDR3 nucleotides: TGTGCCAGCAGTTTAGCGGTAGCGGGGGGAACAGATACGCAGTATTTT.

The chain joins TRBV19 to TRBJ2-1; TRBD2 matches 11 bases. This CDR3 contains 20 residues. Germline loops: CDR1 LNHDA, CDR2 SQIVND (reference sequence). V lost 5 bases to trimming and J lost 8 bases; unmatched junction nucleotides: 23. Here the CDR3 reads CASSLRDLAGGPLSSDEQFF. The CDR3 coding sequence is TGTGCCAGTAGTCTACGTGACCTAGCGGGGGGCCCCCTCAGTTCGGATGAGCAGTTCTTC.

This clonotype was observed a handful of times. The chain links TRBV12-3 or TRBV12-4 to TRBJ2-4; tentatively, D is TRBD1 (6 bases). This CDR3 is 14 amino acids long. With 6 bases removed from V and 1 base from J, the gap between germline ends came to 10 bases. The CDR3 DNA reads TGTGCCAGCAGACGCGGACAGGCCAAAAACATTCAGTACTTC. This gives the protein CASRRGQAKNIQYF.

This clonotype was picked up a small number of times. The chain carries TRBV5-8 and TRBJ2-7, with 9 bases lining up with TRBD1. The CDR3 spans 15 residues. Germline trimming cut 5 bases from V and 0 bases from J; bases unmatched to any gene: 6. The germline V gene encodes CDR1 SGHTS and CDR2 YDEGEE. The CDR3 here is CASSTDRGASYEQYF. The DNA of the CDR3 is TGTGCCAGCAGTACTGACAGGGGGGCCTCCTACGAGCAGTACTTC.

This sequence joins TRBV7-2 and TRBJ1-2; D remains ambiguous. Trimming removed 5 bases at V and 0 bases at J, with 10 bases between. The V gene's germline CDR1 is SGHTA and CDR2 FQGNSA. CDR3 size: 14 residues. The CDR3 bases are TGTGCCAGCAGCCTGACACGAGCTAACTATGGCTACACCTTC. It translates to CASSLTRANYGYTF.

The rearrangement uses TRBV4-1 and TRBJ2-3, with 9 nucleotides matching TRBD1. Trimming at V came to 5 bases and at J to 3 bases, leaving 6 bases not matched to a gene. Germline V gives CDR1 MGHRA, CDR2 YSYEKL. This CDR3 spans 15 amino acids. The CDR3 bases are TGCGCCAGCAGCGCCCCGGGACAGGGAACAGATACGCAGTATTTT. As protein: CASSAPGQGTDTQYF.